The 26 T cell receptor beta chains listed next were all sequenced from one sample in a study of Graves' ophthalmopathy and Graves' hyperthyroidism (dated by TCRdb to 2016 to 2019). TCRdb names Illumina HiSeq 2000 as the instrument used. TCR beta CDR3 regions were amplified from RNA transcripts for repertoire sequencing. HTBI primers and the Qiagen OneStep RT-PCR kit were used in a first-round RT-PCR, which was followed by a second-round multiplex PCR, size selection and purification. TCRdb itself trimmed the public reads at Q25 with fastp, ran MiXCR and retained productive beta chains. Entries are consolidated by CDR3 protein sequence, retaining the most common genes and DNA. This sample comprises some 380,000 distinct CDR3 sequences, 15% of them detected only once. The ten biggest clones cover about 7% of the sample. The source material was peripheral blood. These receptors were obtained from a woman younger than 30 with stable Graves' hyperthyroidism. Donor details come from another sample of the same person, matched by shared clones.

This clonotype was counted at least ten times. This rearrangement joins TRBV12-3 or TRBV12-4 to TRBJ2-5; 8 nucleotides agree with TRBD1. Trimming cost V 5 bases and J 7 bases; bases outside gene matches: 6. The CDR3 is 13 residues long. The DNA of the CDR3 is TGTGCCAGCAGTGATGACAGGGGTTGGACCCAGTACTTC. Its protein product is CASSDDRGWTQYF.

This clonotype was seen at least ten times. This chain connects TRBV5-1 to TRBJ1-2, with a weak D call TRBD1 (6 bases). With 5 bases removed from V and 4 bases from J, the gap between germline ends came to 15 bases. There are 14 residues in the CDR3. The germline V gene encodes CDR1 SGHRS and CDR2 YFSETQ. In DNA, the CDR3 is TGCGCCAGCAGTTCCTCGGACAGACCCTATGGCTACACCTTC. Amino acid sequence: CASSSSDRPYGYTF.

This clonotype was counted between two and nine times. The rearrangement joins TRBV7-2 to TRBJ2-4; 7 nucleotides agree with TRBD1. Germline V gene lookup returns CDR1 SGHTA and CDR2 FQGNSA. The V gene end was trimmed by 5 bases and the J gene end by 8 bases; junction bases not matched to a gene: 6. This CDR3 spans 13 amino acids. The CDR3 loop is CASSRDSSDIQYF. In nucleotides, the CDR3 is TGTGCCAGCAGCAGGGACAGTTCGGACATTCAGTACTTC.

The genes are TRBV18 and TRBJ2-3; D is uncertain. The CDR3 is made up of 13 amino acids. Germline V CDR1 and CDR2: KGHSH, LQKENI. V gave up 3 bases and J gave up 0 bases, with 4 bases separating them. CDR3 DNA: TGTGCCAGCTCACCGGGGAGCACAGATACGCAGTATTTT. Its translation: CASSPGSTDTQYF.

The table lists this clonotype with many counts. The gene calls are TRBV2 and TRBJ2-5; TRBD2 matches 9 bases. Germline V lookup: CDR1 SNHLY, CDR2 FYNNEI. V was clipped by 7 bases and J by 5 bases; unmatched bases: 20. The CDR3 consists of 18 residues. The CDR3 reads CASNLAPGLAGISETQYF. The CDR3 nucleotides are TGTGCCAGCAATCTCGCCCCGGGACTAGCCGGAATTAGCGAGACCCAGTACTTC.

This clonotype was counted a single time. Compared with germline, one end of the junction differs, possibly owing to a read error. The gene calls are TRBV12-3 or TRBV12-4 and TRBJ1-3; possibly TRBD1 for D (6 bases). The CDR3 is made up of 13 amino acids. CDR3 residues: CASRQIGGNTIYF. For the CDR3, the DNA is TGTGCCAGCAGGCAGATAGGGGGAAACACTATATATTTT.

V and J are TRBV6-1 and TRBJ1-1, with unresolved D. Germline lookup yields CDR1 MNHNS and CDR2 SASEGT. V was shortened by 9 bases and J by 1 base, with 9 bases between the two germline ends. There are 12 residues in the CDR3. The CDR3 spells CASSQQNTEAFF. The CDR3 nucleotides are TGTGCCAGTTCACAGCAGAACACTGAAGCTTTCTTT.

This sequence joins TRBV11-1 and TRBJ2-7, with 14 bases fitting TRBD2. The CDR3 sequence is 16 residues long. After removal of 5 bases from V and 2 bases from J, the junction contained 5 bases not matched to a gene. Germline lookup yields CDR1 SGHAT and CDR2 FQDESV (reference sequence). The CDR3 loop reads CASSVGLAGGAYEQYF. The CDR3 nucleotides read TGTGCCAGCAGCGTAGGACTAGCGGGGGGAGCCTACGAGCAGTACTTC.

Ten or more counts support this clonotype. The rearrangement joins TRBV27 to TRBJ1-6, with no clear D. The CDR3 is 18 residues long. Germline loops: CDR1 MNHEY, CDR2 SMNVEV (reference sequence). With 0 bases removed from V and 8 bases from J, the gap between germline ends came to 20 bases. As DNA, the CDR3 is TGTGCCAGCAGTTTATCTGGTACGGATAGTCAGCGTGATTCACCCCTCCACTTT. Residues: CASSLSGTDSQRDSPLHF.

The V gene is TRBV6-1, the J gene TRBJ1-2, with D possibly matching TRBD1 (6 bases). CDR3 size: 15 residues. Germline values: CDR1 MNHNS, CDR2 SASEGT. V gave up 0 bases and J gave up 4 bases, with 12 bases separating them. CDR3 DNA sequence: TGTGCCAGCAGTGAAGCGCCAGGGGATACCTATGGCTACACCTTC. Translated: CASSEAPGDTYGYTF.

About this clonotype: A read error is possible here, since a much larger clone lies one base away. DNA for the CDR3: TGTGCCAGCAGCCTAGACAGGATTCGGCCCCAGCATTTT. Its protein is CASSLDRIRPQHF. V usage is TRBV6-1 and J usage is TRBJ1-5, with D perhaps matching TRBD1 (6 bases). With 6 bases removed from V and 9 bases from J, the gap between germline ends came to 15 bases. Germline assignment: CDR1 MNHNS and CDR2 SASEGT. This CDR3 spans 13 amino acids.

This clonotype appeared many times. CDR3 DNA sequence: TGCAGTGCTAGGGCGGGGCTATATGGCTACACCTTC. Amino acid sequence: CSARAGLYGYTF. The gene calls are TRBV20-1 and TRBJ1-2, with D maybe TRBD1 (5 bases). Trimming left V 3 bases short and J 5 bases short, with 10 bases between. The CDR3 contains 12 residues. Germline-derived CDR1 and CDR2 are DFQATT and SNEGSKA (reference sequence).

This clonotype has just a few counts. V is TRBV10-1 and J is TRBJ1-1; a possible D gene is TRBD1 (6 bases). This CDR3 contains 18 residues. Between the trimmed V and J ends, which lost 2 bases and 4 bases, there was a span of 23 bases. CDR1 and CDR2 (germline): WNHNN, SYGVQD (reference sequence). CDR3 amino acids: CASSENRIFGQLATEAFF. The CDR3 coding sequence is TGCGCCAGCAGTGAGAACAGGATATTCGGACAGCTTGCCACTGAAGCTTTCTTT.

This clonotype was seen many times. The rearrangement uses TRBV5-1 and TRBJ2-5; D possibly corresponds to TRBD1 (6 bases). The V gene lost 4 bases and the J gene lost 5 bases, with 15 bases spanning the gap. Per germline, CDR1 SGHRS and CDR2 YFSETQ. The CDR3 is made up of 14 amino acids. CDR3 in amino acids: CASSIPQGSETQYF. The CDR3 DNA reads as TGCGCCAGCAGCATACCACAGGGTTCGGAGACCCAGTACTTC.

This clonotype was picked up many times. This chain links TRBV7-2 with TRBJ2-5, with D possibly TRBD1 on 5 matching bases. Germline assignment: CDR1 SGHTA and CDR2 FQGNSA. Between the trimmed V and J ends, which lost 0 bases and 1 base, there was a span of 15 bases. This CDR3 spans 17 amino acids. The DNA of the CDR3 is TGTGCCAGCAGCTTAGCGCCAATAGGCACAGGCCAAGAGACCCAGTACTTC. This encodes CASSLAPIGTGQETQYF.

Many counts were recorded for this clonotype. The chain recombines TRBV5-1 with TRBJ2-7; 9 nucleotides line up with TRBD1. This CDR3 is 14 amino acids long. The junction had 6 bases not matched to a gene; V was cut back by 4 bases and J by 4 bases. Germline lookup yields CDR1 SGHRS and CDR2 YFSETQ. The CDR3 is CASSPGTGWYEQYF. CDR3 in DNA: TGCGCCAGCAGCCCGGGGACAGGGTGGTACGAGCAGTACTTC.

This clonotype was counted ten times or more. V usage is TRBV24-1 and J usage is TRBJ1-2; 7 bases agree with TRBD1. Per germline, CDR1 KGHDR and CDR2 SFDVKD. This CDR3 spans 14 amino acids. The J segment lost 4 bases and the V segment lost 4 bases, leaving 5 bases of the junction unmatched. The CDR3 here is CATSDNRDSYGYTF. The CDR3, as DNA: TGTGCCACCAGTGACAACCGGGACAGCTATGGCTACACCTTC.

The table lists this clonotype with many counts. A much larger clone is a single base away; this may be a read error. The V call is TRBV12-3 or TRBV12-4, the J call TRBJ1-2; maybe TRBD1 (5 bases). The length of the CDR3 is 15 residues. The CDR3 sequence: CASRRGGGISYGHTF. The CDR3 DNA is TGTGCCAGCAGGAGGGGCGGTGGGATCTCATATGGCCACACCTTC.

Ten or more counts support this clonotype. The chain couples TRBV27 to TRBJ2-7; the D is unclear. CDR1 and CDR2 from the germline V gene are MNHEY and SMNVEV (reference sequence). CDR3 length equals 15 residues. With 5 bases removed from V and 4 bases from J, the gap between germline ends came to 18 bases. The CDR3 here is CASSEGPLPLYEQYF. The CDR3 DNA follows: TGTGCCAGCAGTGAAGGACCGTTGCCCCTTTACGAGCAGTACTTC.

This clonotype occurred many times. This sequence joins TRBV20-1 and TRBJ1-3; D not certain. V lost 0 bases to trimming and J lost 2 bases, with 8 bases between them. The V gene's germline CDR1 is DFQATT and CDR2 SNEGSKA (reference sequence). The CDR3 runs to 14 residues. The CDR3 DNA is TGCAGTGCTAGAGAGGGAAGGGCTGGAAACACCATATATTTT. Amino acid sequence: CSAREGRAGNTIYF.

In its sample, this clonotype was seen many times. This chain joins TRBV20-1 and TRBJ1-2; D not certain. The germline V gene has CDR1 DFQATT and CDR2 SNEGSKA (reference sequence). The CDR3 has 11 residues. Trimming cost V 4 bases and J 6 bases, with 9 bases left between them. CDR3 loop: CSAIGSDGYTF. CDR3 sequence (DNA): TGCAGTGCTATAGGGAGCGATGGCTACACCTTC.

This rearrangement joins TRBV4-1 to TRBJ1-2, with a possible D match to TRBD1 (5 bases). Germline V gene sequence: CDR1 MGHRA, CDR2 YSYEKL. The CDR3 has 13 amino acids. V gave up 4 bases and J gave up 3 bases, with 9 bases separating them. In DNA, the CDR3 is TGCGCCAGCAGCCTGGACAACTACTATGGCTACACCTTC. Residues: CASSLDNYYGYTF.

This clonotype was seen a handful of times. The V call is TRBV18, the J call TRBJ2-5; TRBD1 agrees at 7 bases. V gave up 6 bases and J gave up 2 bases; unmatched junction bases: 9. CDR1 is KGHSH, CDR2 LQKENI, per germline. The CDR3 is 15 amino acids. The CDR3: CASSARDREQETQYF. In nucleotides, the CDR3 is TGTGCCAGCTCGGCGAGAGACAGGGAGCAAGAGACCCAGTACTTC.

This sequence joins TRBV20-1 and TRBJ2-5, with TRBD1 matching over 8 bases. V lost 0 bases, J lost 4 bases, and 7 bases stayed unmatched. The CDR3 extends over 15 amino acids. Germline assignment: CDR1 DFQATT and CDR2 SNEGSKA (reference sequence). Written as DNA, the CDR3 is TGCAGTGCTAGAGATGCTTCCACAGGGGGAGAGACCCAGTACTTC. Amino acid sequence: CSARDASTGGETQYF.

A remark on this clonotype: It is likely a read error, because the conserved phenylalanine at the end of the CDR3 is missing. The DNA is left out, because the CDR3 cannot be placed on it with certainty; the CDR3 is given as TCRdb lists it. The chain carries TRBV7-9 and TRBJ1-1. CDR1 is SEHNR, CDR2 FQNEAQ, per germline (reference sequence). The CDR3 totals 14 residues, both ends included. CDR3 region: CASSFQGLFSEACL.

This clonotype was detected many times. The chain recombines TRBV6-1 with TRBJ2-7; 8 positions agree with TRBD1. The germline CDR1 and CDR2 sequences are MNHNS and SASEGT. The CDR3 is 14 residues long. V trimming: 7 bases; J trimming: 1 base; junction bases outside the gene matches: 6. This chain's CDR3 is CASILRTGSYEQYF. The CDR3 bases are TGTGCCAGCATCCTCCGGACAGGGTCCTACGAGCAGTACTTC.